Detailed here is one TCR beta chain. As yet, its antigen is unknown. The CDR3 sequence is 14 residues long. The ends lost 4 bases at V and 9 bases at J; junction bases unmatched: 7. Germline loops: CDR1 SGDLS, CDR2 YYNGEE. Primers for the PCR totalled 60 Vbeta and 13 Jbeta. Repertoires were generated with immunoSEQ multiplex PCR, while TCRdb's copy carries only in-frame clones and drops some. The table includes roughly 150,000 clones, 65% to 85% detected once. This specimen belongs to a study of cytomegalovirus exposure and HLA in healthy donors. Study observations and caveats: A further, later analysis showed that HLA-associated TCR beta chains (compared with equally common others) were more clonally expanded.

This TCR came from a boy aged 2 to 10 in good health and CMV-seronegative. The sequencing sample was made of PBMCs. V gene TRBV9 combines with J gene TRBJ2-3, with 11 bases identical to TRBD2. Here the CDR3 DNA reads TGTGCCAGCAGCCCCGGACTAGCGGGCACAACGCAGTATTTT. Its protein product is CASSPGLAGTTQYF.